These 15 T cell receptor beta chains were sequenced from one sample in a study of blood T cell repertoires in COVID-19. Generated by immunoSEQ multiplex PCR, the TCRdb table keeps only in-frame clones and is missing some. The data show about 200,000 clones, about 85% seen once. Sequencing was done on a sample of peripheral blood. These receptors were taken from a man aged 60 to 75 with active or convalescent COVID-19.

The genes are TRBV11-1 and TRBJ2-7, with D uncertain. The germline V and J ends were trimmed by 2 bases and 3 bases, with 8 bases remaining between them. Per germline, CDR1 SGHAT and CDR2 FQDESV (reference sequence). The CDR3 length is 13 residues. Here the CDR3 reads CASSLNTHYEQYF. The CDR3 coding sequence is TGTGCCAGCAGCTTAAACACCCACTACGAGCAGTACTTC.

The count of this clone is one. This sequence joins TRBV6-5 and TRBJ2-5; D remains ambiguous. V was clipped by 2 bases and J by 2 bases, with 6 bases between them. The CDR3 extends over 13 amino acids. Germline V gene lookup returns CDR1 MNHEY and CDR2 SVGAGI. The CDR3 coding sequence is TGTGCCAGCAGTTACGCAGGTCAAGAGACCCAGTACTTC. Its protein product is CASSYAGQETQYF.

V is TRBV6-6 and J is TRBJ1-5, with D uncertain. CDR1 is MNHNY, CDR2 SVGAGI, per germline (reference sequence). The CDR3 is made up of 13 amino acids. V lost 5 bases to trimming and J lost 2 bases, with 7 bases between them. The CDR3 DNA is TGTGCCAGCAGTGGGCGGGGCAATCAGCCCCAGCATTTT. Amino acids: CASSGRGNQPQHF.

The rearrangement uses TRBV28 and TRBJ1-5; 10 bases are a match to TRBD1. V lost 6 bases, J lost 7 bases, and 9 bases stayed unmatched. There are 15 residues in the CDR3. Germline V gives CDR1 MDHEN, CDR2 SYDVKM. The CDR3 is CASSPGTGVRQPQHF. The CDR3 DNA reads as TGTGCCAGCAGCCCAGGGACAGGGGTACGGCAGCCCCAGCATTTT. The full variable domain, its missing parts supplied by reference TRBV28 and TRBJ1-5, is DVKVTQSSRYLVKRTGEKVFLECVQDMDHENMFWYRQDPGLGLRLIYFSYDVKMKEKGDIPEGYSVSREKKERFSLILESASTNQTSMYLCASSPGTGVRQPQHFGDGTRLSIL.

The chain is built from TRBV6-2 or TRBV6-3 and TRBJ2-5; TRBD2 might be the D (6 bases). Germline V gene sequence: CDR1 MNHEY, CDR2 SVGEGT. With 5 bases removed from V and 5 bases from J, the gap between germline ends came to 12 bases. The CDR3 has 13 amino acids. CDR3 loop: CASSLRGWETQYF. CDR3 nucleotide sequence: TGTGCCAGCAGTCTCCGGGGGTGGGAGACCCAGTACTTC.

In nucleotides, the CDR3 is TGTGCCATCAGAGACACCGGGACAGGCTCCTACGAGCAGTACTTC. Residues: CAIRDTGTGSYEQYF. The chain is built from TRBV10-3 and TRBJ2-7; TRBD1 matches 8 bases. This CDR3 has 15 residues. V shed 6 bases and J 0 bases; nucleotides not matched to a gene: 7. Germline values: CDR1 ENHRY, CDR2 SYGVKD.

This chain connects TRBV19 to TRBJ1-2; 9 bases fit TRBD1. The J segment lost 3 bases and the V segment lost 5 bases, leaving 7 bases of the junction unmatched. The CDR3 has 15 amino acids. Per the germline V gene, CDR1 is LNHDA and CDR2 is SQIVND (reference sequence). The CDR3 DNA sequence: TGTGCCAGTAGTGCGCCGGGACAGGGAGACTATGGCTACACCTTC. This codes for CASSAPGQGDYGYTF.

The V and J genes are TRBV2 and TRBJ2-1; D ambiguous. Trimming removed 5 bases from V and 0 bases from J, with 5 bases in between. This CDR3 is 13 amino acids long. Germline V gene lookup returns CDR1 SNHLY and CDR2 FYNNEI. The CDR3 nucleotides read TGTGCCAGCAGTCTCGGCTCCTACAATGAGCAGTTCTTC. Its translation: CASSLGSYNEQFF.

V is TRBV20-1 and J is TRBJ2-1, with D perhaps matching TRBD1 (5 bases). The CDR3 is made up of 12 amino acids. V lost 3 bases, J lost 4 bases, and 7 bases lay in between. Per germline, CDR1 DFQATT and CDR2 SNEGSKA (reference sequence). The CDR3 bases are TGCAGTGCTAGTAGGGGTTACAATGAGCAGTTCTTC. Protein sequence: CSASRGYNEQFF.

This clone occurred once. The chain carries TRBV5-1 and TRBJ1-2, with D unclear. Trimming took off 2 bases at V and 6 bases at J, with 11 bases between the two ends. The CDR3 runs to 13 residues. Germline assignment: CDR1 SGHRS and CDR2 YFSETQ. CDR3 loop: CASSFRDRDGYTF. DNA of the CDR3: TGCGCCAGCAGCTTCCGGGATCGGGATGGCTACACCTTC. The full variable domain, its missing parts supplied by reference TRBV5-1 and TRBJ1-2, is KAGVTQTPRYLIKTRGQQVTLSCSPISGHRSVSWYQQTPGQGLQFLFEYFSETQRNKGNFPGRFSGRQFSNSRSEMNVSTLELGDSALYLCASSFRDRDGYTFGSGTRLTVV.

The chain joins TRBV24-1 to TRBJ1-5; 12 bases align to TRBD1. Germline values: CDR1 KGHDR, CDR2 SFDVKD. This CDR3 has 15 amino acids. After removal of 4 bases from V and 6 bases from J, the junction contained 3 bases not matched to a gene. CDR3 in DNA: TGTGCCACCAGTGAGGGACAGGGGGCTCGTCAGCCCCAGCATTTT. This sequence encodes CATSEGQGARQPQHF.

The chain employs TRBV4-1 and TRBJ1-2; 7 bases are shared with TRBD1. Per the germline V gene, CDR1 is MGHRA and CDR2 is YSYEKL. V lost 4 bases and J lost 4; bases outside the gene matches: 0. This CDR3 region has 12 residues. In DNA, the CDR3 is TGCGCCAGCAGCCGGGACAGCTATGGCTACACCTTC. Translated: CASSRDSYGYTF.

CDR3 loop: CASRADRDFSYNEQFF. CDR3 bases: TGCGCCAGCAGGGCGGACAGGGACTTTTCCTACAATGAGCAGTTCTTC. The chain employs TRBV5-1 and TRBJ2-1, with TRBD1 matching over 8 bases. The length of the CDR3 is 16 residues. J gave up 1 base and V 5 bases, and 8 bases lay outside the gene matches. Germline V lookup: CDR1 SGHRS, CDR2 YFSETQ.

This clone was recorded only once. The identical CDR3 is also encoded by other nucleotide sequences in the sample. CDR3 nucleotides: TGCGCCAGCAGCACAGGGACAGGCCCACAAGAGACCCAGTACTTC. Translated, it gives CASSTGTGPQETQYF. The chain carries TRBV5-1 and TRBJ2-5, with TRBD1 matching over 8 bases. The length of the CDR3 is 15 residues. V was pared by 4 bases and J by 2 bases, with 7 bases of the junction left unmatched. Germline CDR1 is SGHRS and CDR2 is YFSETQ.

The chain couples TRBV3-1 (or the pseudogene TRBV3-2) to TRBJ2-2; D not certain. Germline V gives CDR1 LGHDT, CDR2 YNNKEL (reference sequence). This CDR3 has 12 residues. V was cut by 4 bases and J by 7 bases, with 7 bases left in between. The CDR3: CASSPRVGELFF. The CDR3 DNA reads TGTGCCAGCAGCCCCCGGGTCGGGGAGCTGTTTTTT.